The table lists the clone carrying this TCR beta chain with a few counts. Its cognate antigen is unknown. This record comes from a study of T cells in Graves' hyperthyroidism and ophthalmopathy. Overall study results and limits: In the blood, most expanded thyroid clonotypes above 0.001 appeared as well.

Amplification of TCR beta CDR3 regions was performed using RNA transcripts as template. The HTBI primer set was used in a first-round RT-PCR of the TCR CDR3. TCRdb re-called the multiplex PCR reads with MiXCR, one entry per CDR3 protein. In the table there are 450,000 to 550,000 distinct CDR3 sequences, around 22% of which are singletons. The CDR3 extends over 12 amino acids. V lost 7 bases, J lost 3 bases, and 9 bases lay in between. This chain links TRBV12-3 or TRBV12-4 with TRBJ1-2; no definite D call. The clonotype was recovered from a woman in her thirties with Graves' ophthalmopathy. Sequencing was performed on blood. CDR3 sequence (DNA): TGTGCCAGCACCACTAGGGACTATGGCTACACCTTC. Protein product: CASTTRDYGYTF.